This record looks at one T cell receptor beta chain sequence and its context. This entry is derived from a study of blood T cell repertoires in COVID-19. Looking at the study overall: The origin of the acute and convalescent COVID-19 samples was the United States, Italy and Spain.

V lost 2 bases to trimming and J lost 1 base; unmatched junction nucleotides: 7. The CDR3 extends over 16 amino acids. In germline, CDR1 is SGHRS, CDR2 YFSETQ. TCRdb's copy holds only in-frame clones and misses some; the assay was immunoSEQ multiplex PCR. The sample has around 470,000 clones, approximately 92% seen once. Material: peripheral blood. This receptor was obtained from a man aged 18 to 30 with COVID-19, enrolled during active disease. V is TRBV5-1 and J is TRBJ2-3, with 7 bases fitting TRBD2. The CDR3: CASSLGGSSRTDTQYF. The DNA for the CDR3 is TGCGCCAGCAGCTTAGGCGGGAGCAGCCGCACAGATACGCAGTATTTT.